This T cell receptor beta chain came from a study of pediatric ulcerative colitis. Study outcomes and limitations: Two rectal CDR3 clonotypes occurred in all ulcerative colitis patients.

This clone came up once. Its antigen is unidentified. The CDR3 contains 16 residues. Germline V gene data show CDR1 as SGHTA and CDR2 as FQGTGA. The ends lost 5 bases at V and 4 bases at J; junction bases unmatched: 8. This was a survey-level run. Up to 500,000 reads were sequenced per sample. Data came from immunoSEQ multiplex PCR; TCRdb stores just in-frame clones and leaves some out. The sample lists roughly 60,000 clones, 85% to 90% occurring once. Source material: blood. The rearrangement uses TRBV7-3 and TRBJ2-3; the match to TRBD2 covers 11 bases. The clonotype was recovered from a boy aged 5 to 17 who was a control in a study of pediatric ulcerative colitis. The CDR3 spells CASSTSSGRLPDTQYF. In DNA, the CDR3 is TGTGCCAGCAGCACCTCTAGCGGGAGGTTGCCAGATACGCAGTATTTT.